This passage covers 32 T cell receptor beta chains from one sample sequenced in a study of shared clonotypes between healthy human individuals. Only in-frame clones appear in the TCRdb table, and some are missing; sequencing was by immunoSEQ multiplex PCR. The data show 740,000 or so clones, about three quarters seen once. What was sequenced was memory CD4+ T cells sorted from blood. Subset indicated: CD45RA-negative fraction. Receptors were obtained from a woman aged 25 to 39 in good health.

The chain joins TRBV6-5 to TRBJ2-3; D not resolved. The CDR3 sequence is 14 residues long. Germline lookup yields CDR1 MNHEY and CDR2 SVGAGI. V was trimmed by 1 base and J by 5 bases, leaving 10 bases between them. The CDR3 region has the DNA TGTGCCAGCAGTTACTATGGGGTGGGAGATACGCAGTATTTT. This translates into CASSYYGVGDTQYF.

This clone showed up just a few times. The chain couples TRBV7-8 to TRBJ1-1; maybe TRBD1 (5 bases). Trimming shortened V by 5 bases and J by 0 bases, and 13 bases separated the two germline ends. The CDR3 loop spans 15 amino acids. CDR1 and CDR2 (germline): SGHVS, FQNEAQ. CDR3 protein: CASSPRDRVNTEAFF. CDR3 nucleotide sequence: TGTGCCAGCAGCCCAAGAGACAGAGTGAACACTGAAGCTTTCTTT.

The chain recombines TRBV19 with TRBJ2-1; 10 bases align to TRBD2. This CDR3 is 16 amino acids long. Losses at the gene ends were 3 bases for V and 0 bases for J; bases not matched to a gene: 2. Germline-derived CDR1 and CDR2 are LNHDA and SQIVND (reference sequence). CDR3 nucleotide sequence: TGTGCCAGTAGTATTCTAGCGGGAGACTCCTACAATGAGCAGTTCTTC. Encoded protein: CASSILAGDSYNEQFF.

The chain combines TRBV6-1 with TRBJ1-1; possible D gene TRBD1, 6 bases. CDR3 length: 14 residues. Trimming removed 5 bases from V and 2 bases from J, with 12 bases in between. CDR1 and CDR2 (germline): MNHNS, SASEGT. Written as DNA, the CDR3 is TGTGCCAGCAGTTTCCGACAGGAAAACACTGAAGCTTTCTTT. Translated, it gives CASSFRQENTEAFF.

This sequence joins TRBV5-1 and TRBJ2-7, with 10 bases fitting TRBD2. Germline values: CDR1 SGHRS, CDR2 YFSETQ. The CDR3 runs 16 residues. V lost 0 bases to trimming and J lost 2 bases; unmatched junction nucleotides: 5. CDR3 protein: CASSLAWTSGPYEQYF. For the CDR3, the DNA is TGCGCCAGCAGCTTGGCTTGGACTAGCGGACCCTACGAGCAGTACTTC.

In its sample, this clone was seen a few times. The rearrangement uses TRBV28 and TRBJ1-2; 7 bases line up with TRBD1. J lost 8 bases, V lost 6 bases, and 12 bases had no gene match. CDR3 size: 14 residues. Germline V gives CDR1 MDHEN, CDR2 SYDVKM. CDR3 in amino acids: CASSETGAIRGYTF. CDR3 in DNA: TGTGCCAGCAGCGAAACAGGGGCCATAAGGGGCTACACCTTC.

The chain carries TRBV2 and TRBJ2-3, with TRBD1 matching 8 bases. The junction had 6 bases not matched to a gene; V was cut back by 6 bases and J by 4 bases. The CDR3 consists of 14 residues. The V gene's germline CDR1 is SNHLY and CDR2 FYNNEI. CDR3 coding DNA: TGTGCCAGCAGGTCAGGGGGCGGCGCAGATACGCAGTATTTT. Translated: CASRSGGGADTQYF.

This clone appeared a single time. The chain has TRBV6-1 and TRBJ2-7; D gene unclear. Looked up from germline, CDR1 is MNHNS and CDR2 is SASEGT. V was cut by 0 bases and J by 6 bases, with 15 bases left in between. CDR3 length equals 15 residues. CDR3 sequence reads: CASSEAVGYVSEQYF. CDR3 nucleotides: TGTGCCAGCAGTGAAGCGGTTGGGTATGTCTCCGAGCAGTACTTC.

The chain carries TRBV6-1 and TRBJ1-4; D is perhaps TRBD1 (6 bases). Trimming shortened V by 2 bases and J by 7 bases, and 11 bases separated the two germline ends. Germline-derived CDR1 and CDR2 are MNHNS and SASEGT. The CDR3 contains 14 residues. The CDR3 is CASSEWQGSEKLFF. The CDR3, as DNA: TGTGCCAGCAGTGAATGGCAGGGGTCTGAAAAACTGTTTTTT.

This clone was observed once. The genes are TRBV28 and TRBJ1-1; perhaps TRBD1 as D (5 bases). The V gene lost 7 bases and the J gene lost 3 bases, with 9 bases spanning the gap. Per the germline V gene, CDR1 is MDHEN and CDR2 is SYDVKM. The CDR3 is made up of 12 amino acids. This CDR3 is CASTWGDTEAFF. CDR3 DNA: TGTGCCAGCACGTGGGGCGACACTGAAGCTTTCTTT.

V is TRBV4-1 and J is TRBJ1-6; D perhaps matches TRBD1 (6 bases). Germline CDR1 is MGHRA and CDR2 is YSYEKL. V dropped 0 bases and J dropped 11 bases, with 17 bases sitting between them. The CDR3 sequence is 16 residues long. CDR3 in amino acids: CASSQDFDRLFAPLHF. Written as DNA, the CDR3 is TGCGCCAGCAGCCAAGATTTTGACAGGTTGTTTGCACCCCTCCACTTT.

This clone was detected a few times. The chain uses TRBV6-1 and TRBJ1-4, with D possibly TRBD1 on 6 matching bases. This CDR3 is 15 amino acids long. Germline values: CDR1 MNHNS, CDR2 SASEGT. Trimming took 6 bases from V and 6 from J, leaving 17 bases between them. The CDR3 DNA reads as TGTGCCAGCAGACTTCCGGCAGGGGTCGATGAAAAACTGTTTTTT. As protein: CASRLPAGVDEKLFF.

This chain joins TRBV4-1 and TRBJ2-1; the D is unclear. V dropped 2 bases and J dropped 10 bases, with 9 bases sitting between them. The CDR3 consists of 12 residues. Looked up from germline, CDR1 is MGHRA and CDR2 is YSYEKL. This CDR3 is CASSQYSREQFF. The CDR3 nucleotides are TGCGCCAGCAGCCAATACAGCCGGGAGCAGTTCTTC.

The chain combines TRBV4-1 with TRBJ2-6, with D possibly called TRBD1 or TRBD2 (6 bases each). CDR1 and CDR2 from the germline V gene are MGHRA and YSYEKL. CDR3 length: 16 amino acids. This CDR3 is CATGGGAASGANVLTF. In DNA form, the CDR3 reads TGCGCGACCGGAGGGGGAGCAGCCTCTGGGGCCAACGTCCTGACTTTC.

This rearrangement joins TRBV10-3 to TRBJ2-3; no reliable D call. The CDR3 extends over 11 amino acids. The ends were cut back, 3 bases at V and 5 bases at J, with 3 bases in the middle. Per the germline V gene, CDR1 is ENHRY and CDR2 is SYGVKD. The CDR3 bases are TGTGCCATCAGTGAAAAAGATACGCAGTATTTT. Translating gives CAISEKDTQYF.

The rearrangement links TRBV7-2 to TRBJ2-3; the match to TRBD2 covers 9 bases. CDR1 and CDR2 from the germline V gene are SGHTA and FQGNSA. The CDR3 has 16 residues. Unmatched junction bases numbered 6, after V lost 3 bases and J lost 2 bases. The CDR3 protein is CASSFRLAALTDTQYF. In nucleotides, the CDR3 is TGTGCCAGCAGCTTCCGACTAGCGGCTCTCACAGATACGCAGTATTTT.

The gene calls are TRBV6-1 and TRBJ1-2; D gene uncertain. This CDR3 spans 15 amino acids. Germline-derived CDR1 and CDR2 are MNHNS and SASEGT. Deletions cut 6 bases from V and 2 bases from J, with 16 bases between. CDR3 region: CASRDTGVPNYGYTF. CDR3 nucleotide sequence: TGTGCCAGCAGGGATACGGGAGTCCCGAACTATGGCTACACCTTC.

This chain links TRBV2 with TRBJ2-2; the match to TRBD2 covers 8 bases. Unmatched junction bases numbered 4, after V lost 10 bases and J lost 0 bases. Germline CDR1 is SNHLY and CDR2 is FYNNEI. The length of the CDR3 is 14 residues. The CDR3 DNA is TGTGCCACCCTAGCGGGTACGAACACCGGGGAGCTGTTTTTT. As protein: CATLAGTNTGELFF. The full variable domain, in which reference TRBV2 and TRBJ2-2 provide the parts outside the CDR3, is EPEVTQTPSHQVTQMGQEVILRCVPISNHLYFYWYRQILGQKVEFLVSFYNNEISEKSEIFDDQFSVERPDGSNFTLKIRSTKLEDSAMYFCATLAGTNTGELFFGEGSRLTVL.

The J gene is TRBJ2-7, the V gene TRBV27; D call uncertain. Trimming pared 10 bases from V and 0 bases from J, leaving 13 bases between. This CDR3 is 13 amino acids long. CDR1 MNHEY and CDR2 SMNVEV come from the germline V gene (reference sequence). The CDR3 bases are TGTGCCACGAAGACCATAAGCTCCTACGAGCAGTACTTC. Translation gives CATKTISSYEQYF.

The rearrangement joins TRBV19 to TRBJ2-3, with D maybe TRBD1 (5 bases). The CDR3 extends over 17 amino acids. Germline V CDR1 and CDR2: LNHDA, SQIVND (reference sequence). The ends were cut back, 0 bases at V and 0 bases at J, with 13 bases in the middle. Written as DNA, the CDR3 is TGTGCCAGTAGTATAGAAGGGGCCCGACGCAGCACAGATACGCAGTATTTT. It codes for CASSIEGARRSTDTQYF.

This clone was observed once. The CDR3 reads CASSPGEAEAFF. CDR3 in DNA: TGCGCCAGCAGCCCCGGGGAGGCTGAAGCTTTCTTT. This sequence joins TRBV5-1 and TRBJ1-1, with no clear D. Deletions cut 4 bases from V and 6 bases from J, with 10 bases between. CDR1 is SGHRS, CDR2 YFSETQ, per germline. This CDR3 comprises 12 residues.

The genes are TRBV28 and TRBJ1-5; the match to TRBD1 covers 7 bases. The germline gives CDR1 MDHEN, CDR2 SYDVKM. There are 14 residues in the CDR3. Trimming removed 6 bases from V and 9 bases from J; junction bases left unmatched: 11. This CDR3 reads CASRPGQFQVPQHF. CDR3 coding DNA: TGTGCCAGCAGACCGGGACAGTTCCAGGTGCCCCAGCATTTT.

This rearrangement joins TRBV28 to TRBJ2-7, with D unresolved. V lost 1 base, J lost 12 bases, and 16 bases lay in between. CDR3 size: 13 residues. Germline V gives CDR1 MDHEN, CDR2 SYDVKM. The CDR3 sequence: CASSLFRIRASYF. CDR3 coding DNA: TGTGCCAGCAGTTTATTTCGAATCCGGGCTTCGTACTTC.

This chain joins TRBV11-3 and TRBJ2-5; D perhaps matches TRBD1 (6 bases). Trimming left V 5 bases short and J 7 bases short, with 11 bases between. CDR1 SGHNT and CDR2 YENEEA come from the germline V gene. The CDR3 consists of 12 residues. The CDR3 DNA is TGTGCCAGCAGCCATCAACAGGGGACCCAGTACTTC. Translating gives CASSHQQGTQYF.

V and J are TRBV2 and TRBJ2-7, with a possible D match to TRBD1 (5 bases). With 7 bases removed from V and 2 bases from J, the gap between germline ends came to 15 bases. The CDR3 is 14 amino acids. In germline, CDR1 is SNHLY, CDR2 FYNNEI. The CDR3: CASTPGRDPYEQYF. Here the CDR3 DNA reads TGTGCCAGCACGCCGGGCAGGGATCCCTACGAGCAGTACTTC.

The chain has TRBV6-5 and TRBJ2-2, with unresolved D. From germline, CDR1 is MNHEY and CDR2 SVGAGI. V was clipped by 3 bases and J by 5 bases, with 10 bases between them. The CDR3 has 14 amino acids. The CDR3 nucleotides are TGTGCCAGCAGTTATCTGTCGGAGACCGGGGAGCTGTTTTTT. The encoded protein is CASSYLSETGELFF.

The J gene is TRBJ2-5, the V gene TRBV10-1; 8 bases agree with TRBD2. Germline V lookup: CDR1 WNHNN, CDR2 SYGVQD (reference sequence). The CDR3 runs to 15 residues. V gave up 4 bases and J gave up 2 bases; unmatched junction bases: 6. The CDR3 loop reads CASSGSSGLQETQYF. CDR3 coding DNA: TGCGCCAGCAGTGGGTCTAGCGGGCTTCAAGAGACCCAGTACTTC.

The chain has TRBV7-8 and TRBJ1-4; no firm D call. V was shortened by 2 bases and J by 0 bases, with 13 bases between the two germline ends. The germline gives CDR1 SGHVS, CDR2 FQNEAQ. The CDR3 loop spans 17 amino acids. The CDR3 DNA reads TGTGCCAGCAGCTTAAGGTGGGGTGGAGCAACTAATGAAAAACTGTTTTTT. This encodes CASSLRWGGATNEKLFF.

The chain recombines TRBV18 with TRBJ1-1, with D possibly TRBD1 on 6 matching bases. The CDR3 consists of 16 residues. Per the germline V gene, CDR1 is KGHSH and CDR2 is LQKENI. V lost 6 bases and J lost 5, with 22 bases in between. The CDR3 spells CASSPLEGGMVTEAFF. The DNA of the CDR3 is TGTGCCAGCTCGCCCCTTGAGGGGGGAATGGTGACTGAAGCTTTCTTT. Drawing the rest from reference TRBV18 and TRBJ1-1, the complete variable domain is NAGVMQNPRHLVRRRGQEARLRCSPMKGHSHVYWYRQLPEEGLKFMVYLQKENIIDESGMPKERFSAEFPKEGPSILRIQQVVRGDSAAYFCASSPLEGGMVTEAFFGQGTRLTVV.

CDR3 in amino acids: CASSLATGAYEQYF. In DNA, the CDR3 is TGTGCCAGCAGCTTAGCGACAGGGGCCTACGAGCAGTACTTC. The J gene is TRBJ2-7, the V gene TRBV7-8; TRBD1 matches 8 bases. This CDR3 is 14 amino acids long. V lost 0 bases, J lost 2 bases, and 0 bases stayed unmatched. Germline assignment: CDR1 SGHVS and CDR2 FQNEAQ.

A note on this clone: This sequence may be a read error, since a much larger clone differs from it by one base. The chain carries TRBV10-2 and TRBJ1-3; D may be TRBD1 (5 bases). Trimming took 6 bases from V and 0 from J, leaving 6 bases between them. The CDR3 runs to 13 residues. The germline V gene has CDR1 WSHSY and CDR2 SAAADI. CDR3 loop: CASSDSSGNTIYF. CDR3 DNA: TGCGCCAGCAGCGACAGCTCTGGAAACACCATATATTTT.

The rearrangement links TRBV6-5 to TRBJ2-2; 7 nucleotides match TRBD2. The trim removed 6 bases at V and 5 bases at J, leaving 6 bases unmatched. The germline gives CDR1 MNHEY, CDR2 SVGAGI. This CDR3 is 14 amino acids long. DNA for the CDR3: TGTGCCAGCAGAAATGGGGGGGGAACCGGGGAGCTGTTTTTT. This sequence encodes CASRNGGGTGELFF.